Listed below are T cell receptor beta chains from one sample, sequenced in a study of cytomegalovirus exposure and HLA in healthy donors. This table comes from immunoSEQ multiplex PCR, and its TCRdb copy is limited to in-frame clones, with some not included. The table includes 100,000 or so clones, approximately 94% detected once. The sequencing input was PBMCs. All receptors derive from a woman between 18 and 29 years old in good health and CMV-seronegative. CDR3s include the opening cysteine and the closing phenylalanine or tryptophan. The order of the fields is V gene, J gene, clone size, D gene, CDR3 protein, CDR3 DNA. The D gene is left open where the match is weak. Size is omitted from some rows. Given values are once, few, many or a class for expanded clones.

TRBV7-2,TRBJ1-2,-,TRBD1,CASSAVGGGNYGYTF,TGTGCCAGCAGCGCCGTAGGGGGCGGTAACTATGGCTACACCTTC
TRBV5-1,TRBJ1-4,once,TRBD1,CASPTPGQSNEKLFF,TGCGCCAGCCCAACACCGGGACAGTCTAATGAAAAACTGTTTTTT
TRBV6-1,TRBJ2-5,-,-,CASSGNRVRETQYF,TGTGCCAGCAGTGGAAACAGGGTCCGAGAGACCCAGTACTTC
TRBV5-4,TRBJ1-1,-,TRBD1,CASSLRTGLNTEAFF,TGTGCCAGCAGCTTGCGGACAGGGTTGAACACTGAAGCTTTCTTT
TRBV5-1,TRBJ1-4,-,-,CASSLQGSEKLFF,TGCGCCAGCAGCCTACAGGGTTCTGAAAAACTGTTTTTT
TRBV6-5,TRBJ2-3,once,TRBD2,CASSSRTSETTDTQYF,TGTGCCAGCAGTTCACGGACTAGCGAGACCACAGATACGCAGTATTTT
TRBV19,TRBJ2-6,-,-,CASTPFSGANVLTF,TGTGCCAGTACCCCGTTCTCTGGGGCCAACGTCCTGACTTTC
TRBV5-4,TRBJ2-7,-,-,CARIRSVGNYEQYF,TGTGCCAGGATCAGATCGGTCGGGAACTACGAGCAGTACTTC
TRBV2,TRBJ1-2,-,-,CASQDRLWGYTF,TGTGCCAGCCAAGACAGGCTATGGGGCTACACCTTC
TRBV11-2,TRBJ2-2,-,-,CASSLERATGELFF,TGTGCCAGCAGCTTAGAGCGGGCTACCGGGGAGCTGTTTTTT
TRBV29-1,TRBJ2-4,-,TRBD2,CSVAGGNIQYF,TGCAGCGTTGCGGGGGGAAACATTCAGTACTTC
TRBV6-1,TRBJ2-1,-,TRBD2,CASSGTSVNEQFF,TGTGCCAGCAGTGGGACTAGCGTAAATGAGCAGTTCTTC
TRBV9,TRBJ2-6,once,-,CASSHPTDPSLGGANVLTF,TGTGCCAGCAGCCATCCGACAGATCCGAGCCTGGGTGGGGCCAACGTCCTGACTTTC
TRBV25-1,TRBJ2-1,-,TRBD2,CASSGGGTSSYNEQFF,TGTGCCAGCAGTGGGGGGGGGACTAGCTCCTACAATGAGCAGTTCTTC
TRBV6-4,TRBJ2-2,-,TRBD1,CASSDLDRGEGGELFF,TGTGCCAGCAGTGACCTCGACAGGGGAGAGGGCGGGGAGCTGTTTTTT
TRBV11-2,TRBJ1-1,-,TRBD1,CASTMTGVRTEAFF,TGTGCCAGCACCATGACAGGGGTTCGCACTGAAGCTTTCTTT
TRBV4-2,TRBJ1-5,-,TRBD1,CASSREDRNQPQHF,TGTGCCAGCAGCCGGGAGGACAGGAATCAGCCCCAGCATTTT
TRBV7-9,TRBJ1-1,-,-,CASSLRPPGEGTEAFF,TGTGCCAGCAGCTTACGTCCCCCAGGGGAAGGAACTGAAGCTTTCTTT
TRBV6-5,TRBJ1-5,few,-,CASSTYSSNQPQHF,TGTGCCAGCAGTACCTACAGTAGCAATCAGCCCCAGCATTTT